These 32 T cell receptor beta chains share one sample of origin, sequenced in a study of blood T cell repertoires in COVID-19 (TCRdb year 2020). The library was produced with the immunoSEQ multiplex PCR assay. As stored in TCRdb, this immuneACCESS dataset retains in-frame rearrangements with V and J assigned. A fraction of the clones does not appear; measured against another copy, unresolved V genes explain less than half of the discrepancy, and the remainder lacks a known reason. Recorded for this sample are 150,000 to 200,000 clones; over 80% of them occurred a single time. About 8% of the sample belongs to the ten largest clones. Sequences were obtained from peripheral blood. The receptors were sampled from a woman between 55 and 75 years old with COVID-19, enrolled during active disease.

This sequence joins TRBV28 and TRBJ1-1; 8 positions agree with TRBD1. Germline-derived CDR1 and CDR2 are MDHEN and SYDVKM. This CDR3 contains 15 residues. The J segment lost 1 base and the V segment lost 3 bases, leaving 4 bases of the junction unmatched. The CDR3 DNA follows: TGTGCCAGCAGTTTCGAAGGACAGGGGAACACTGAAGCTTTCTTT. Encoded protein: CASSFEGQGNTEAFF.

The chain joins TRBV7-9 to TRBJ2-3, with 9 bases lining up with TRBD2. This CDR3 has 15 amino acids. After removal of 7 bases from V and 4 bases from J, the junction contained 9 bases not matched to a gene. Germline V gene sequence: CDR1 SEHNR, CDR2 FQNEAQ (reference sequence). CDR3 coding DNA: TGTGCCAGCACCCCAACTAGCGGGTCCCCAGATACGCAGTATTTT. Protein product: CASTPTSGSPDTQYF.

This chain links TRBV7-8 with TRBJ1-5, with D perhaps TRBD1 (5 bases). The ends were cut back, 5 bases at V and 6 bases at J, with 20 bases in the middle. Germline V gene lookup returns CDR1 SGHVS and CDR2 FQNEAQ. CDR3 size: 16 residues. The CDR3 region is CASSLLTGGVTQPQHF. The CDR3, as DNA: TGTGCCAGCAGCCTTCTCACGGGGGGGGTAACTCAGCCCCAGCATTTT.

The J gene is TRBJ2-1, the V gene TRBV11-2; maybe TRBD2 (5 bases). Trimming took 5 bases from V and 0 from J, leaving 11 bases between them. From germline, CDR1 is SGHAT and CDR2 FQNNGV. The CDR3 consists of 15 residues. The CDR3 sequence is CASSTTGSSYNEQFF. CDR3 nucleotide sequence: TGTGCCAGCAGCACGACGGGAAGCTCCTACAATGAGCAGTTCTTC.

This clone was detected only a few times. The genes are TRBV6-5 and TRBJ1-5, with 7 bases lining up with TRBD1. Germline assignment: CDR1 MNHEY and CDR2 SVGAGI. V was pared by 6 bases and J by 5 bases, with 7 bases of the junction left unmatched. CDR3 size: 14 residues. In nucleotides, the CDR3 is TGTGCCAGCAGCGTGACAGGGACCCATCAGCCCCAGCATTTT. Translated, it gives CASSVTGTHQPQHF.

A few counts support this clone. V gene TRBV30 combines with J gene TRBJ1-1; D gene unclear. Trimming left V 4 bases short and J 1 base short, with 4 bases between. Germline CDR1 reads GTSNPN; CDR2 reads SVGIG (reference sequence). This CDR3 region has 11 residues. The DNA of the CDR3 is TGTGCCTGGACCCGGAACACTGAAGCTTTCTTT. Amino acids: CAWTRNTEAFF.

The chain recombines TRBV19 with TRBJ1-4, with a tentative D call TRBD1 (5 bases). The CDR3 sequence is 13 residues long. With 9 bases removed from V and 7 bases from J, the gap between germline ends came to 15 bases. Looked up from germline, CDR1 is LNHDA and CDR2 is SQIVND (reference sequence). The CDR3 spells CASAGGNGEKLFF. The CDR3 DNA reads as TGTGCCAGCGCCGGGGGGAATGGTGAAAAACTGTTTTTT.

This clone was recorded only once. This chain joins TRBV7-8 and TRBJ2-5, with 8 bases identical to TRBD2. This CDR3 contains 16 residues. Losses at the gene ends were 7 bases for V and 1 base for J; bases not matched to a gene: 11. Germline CDR1 and CDR2: SGHVS and FQNEAQ. In DNA, the CDR3 is TGTGCCAGCACCTCCTCGGGAGCGGGGGCCCAAGAGACCCAGTACTTC. This translates into CASTSSGAGAQETQYF.

The chain combines TRBV18 with TRBJ2-5; TRBD1 matches at 7 bases. Germline lookup yields CDR1 KGHSH and CDR2 LQKENI. The trim removed 2 bases at V and 4 bases at J, leaving 4 bases unmatched. The CDR3 spans 14 residues. CDR3 DNA sequence: TGTGCCAGCTCACCAAAAGGGGGCAGAGAGACCCAGTACTTC. It specifies CASSPKGGRETQYF. The whole variable domain, filled in from reference TRBV18 and TRBJ2-5, reads NAGVMQNPRHLVRRRGQEARLRCSPMKGHSHVYWYRQLPEEGLKFMVYLQKENIIDESGMPKERFSAEFPKEGPSILRIQQVVRGDSAAYFCASSPKGGRETQYFGPGTRLLVL.

The V gene is TRBV19, the J gene TRBJ1-4; maybe TRBD1 (6 bases). Germline V gene lookup returns CDR1 LNHDA and CDR2 SQIVND (reference sequence). This CDR3 is 18 amino acids long. V shed 3 bases and J shed 5 bases, with 22 bases lying between them. The CDR3 region has the DNA TGTGCCAGTAGTATGACCGCCCAGGGGATTGTCCTAAATGAAAAACTGTTTTTT. Translating it yields CASSMTAQGIVLNEKLFF.

The V call is TRBV28, the J call TRBJ1-2; D unresolved. Germline V gene data show CDR1 as MDHEN and CDR2 as SYDVKM. There are 13 residues in the CDR3. Trimming cost V 6 bases and J 5 bases, with 13 bases left between them. The CDR3 nucleotides read TGTGCCAGCAGATCCAGCCGGGGATATGGCTACACCTTC. This gives the protein CASRSSRGYGYTF.

This rearrangement joins TRBV7-2 to TRBJ2-1, with D possibly matching TRBD2 (6 bases). Trimming shortened V by 5 bases and J by 1 base, and 12 bases separated the two germline ends. CDR1 SGHTA and CDR2 FQGNSA come from the germline V gene. CDR3 length: 15 amino acids. The DNA for the CDR3 is TGTGCCAGCAGCCCTGGGGGGATTTCCTACAATGAGCAGTTCTTC. Its translation is CASSPGGISYNEQFF. Full variable domain (remainder filled in from reference TRBV7-2 and TRBJ2-1): GAGVSQSPSNKVTEKGKDVELRCDPISGHTALYWYRQSLGQGLEFLIYFQGNSAPDKSGLPSDRFSAERTGGSVSTLTIQRTQQEDSAVYLCASSPGGISYNEQFFGPGTRLTVL.

The sample holds many counts of this clone. The V call is TRBV6-1, the J call TRBJ1-5; 11 nucleotides agree with TRBD1. This CDR3 region has 21 residues. Germline V gene sequence: CDR1 MNHNS, CDR2 SASEGT. V trimming: 0 bases; J trimming: 0 bases; junction bases outside the gene matches: 13. DNA of the CDR3: TGTGCCAGCAGTGAAGCTCCTGGGACAGGGGGACCCCGATATAGCAATCAGCCCCAGCATTTT. It yields the protein CASSEAPGTGGPRYSNQPQHF.

The chain uses TRBV11-2 and TRBJ2-5; D is unclear. Per the germline V gene, CDR1 is SGHAT and CDR2 is FQNNGV. Trimming pared 8 bases from V and 5 bases from J, leaving 15 bases between. The CDR3 loop spans 13 amino acids. CDR3 nucleotides: TGTGCCAGCTCCCTTCGACGGGTTGAGACCCAGTACTTC. Translating gives CASSLRRVETQYF. Together with reference TRBV11-2 and TRBJ2-5, the CDR3 gives the full variable domain: EAGVAQSPRYKIIEKRQSVAFWCNPISGHATLYWYQQILGQGPKLLIQFQNNGVVDDSQLPKDRFSAERLKGVDSTLKIQPAKLEDSAVYLCASSLRRVETQYFGPGTRLLVL.

The J gene is TRBJ1-1, the V gene TRBV4-1, with TRBD1 matching 8 bases. The length of the CDR3 is 15 residues. Trimming took 0 bases from V and 4 from J; bases not matched to a gene: 4. From germline, CDR1 is MGHRA and CDR2 YSYEKL. The CDR3 DNA sequence: TGCGCCAGCAGCCAAGAGCCGACAGGGGTCACTGAAGCTTTCTTT. It is translated as CASSQEPTGVTEAFF.

This clone was seen ten or more times. The chain has TRBV27 and TRBJ2-1, with 12 nucleotides matching TRBD2. Germline loops: CDR1 MNHEY, CDR2 SMNVEV (reference sequence). This CDR3 is 15 amino acids long. V lost 3 bases, J lost 8 bases, and 5 bases stayed unmatched. CDR3 region: CASSLTSGSWDEQFF. The CDR3 DNA reads as TGTGCCAGCAGTTTGACTAGCGGGAGTTGGGATGAGCAGTTCTTC.

The V call is TRBV11-2, the J call TRBJ2-2, with D possibly TRBD2 on 5 matching bases. Germline V gene data show CDR1 as SGHAT and CDR2 as FQNNGV. Trimming cost V 0 bases and J 13 bases, with 12 bases left between them. This CDR3 contains 13 residues. CDR3 residues: CASSLDPRVGLFF. CDR3 bases: TGTGCCAGCAGCTTAGATCCGCGGGTTGGGCTGTTTTTT.

The genes are TRBV5-4 and TRBJ2-2, with D maybe TRBD2 (5 bases). Looked up from germline, CDR1 is SGHNT and CDR2 is YYREEE (reference sequence). The CDR3 spans 14 residues. The V gene lost 0 bases and the J gene lost 4 bases, with 7 bases spanning the gap. In DNA, the CDR3 is TGTGCCAGCAGCTTGGGGGGAGCCACCGGGGAGCTGTTTTTT. Translated: CASSLGGATGELFF.

This clone appeared a few times. The CDR3 sequence is CASSKGLLTEAFF. The CDR3 DNA is TGTGCCAGTAGTAAGGGACTCCTCACTGAAGCTTTCTTT. This chain uses TRBV19 with TRBJ1-1; D perhaps matches TRBD1 (5 bases). Germline CDR1 LNHDA, CDR2 SQIVND (reference sequence). V dropped 4 bases and J dropped 4 bases, with 10 bases sitting between them. This CDR3 region has 13 residues.

This chain uses TRBV24-1 with TRBJ1-2, with 8 bases fitting TRBD1. V shed 7 bases and J 0 bases; nucleotides not matched to a gene: 6. This CDR3 is 15 amino acids long. CDR1 and CDR2 (germline): KGHDR, SFDVKD. This CDR3 reads CATSQTGEANYGYTF. CDR3 bases: TGTGCCACCAGCCAGACAGGGGAGGCTAACTATGGCTACACCTTC.

This clone has more than one count but fewer than ten. This chain uses TRBV6-2 or TRBV6-3 with TRBJ2-2; 8 bases line up with TRBD1. Losses at the gene ends were 5 bases for V and 12 bases for J; bases not matched to a gene: 20. Germline-derived CDR1 and CDR2 are MNHEY and SVGEGT. This CDR3 region has 17 residues. This chain's CDR3 is CASSTTWTGPSRMKLFF. CDR3 nucleotides: TGTGCCAGCAGTACTACGTGGACAGGGCCGAGTAGGATGAAGCTGTTTTTT.

The gene calls are TRBV10-2 and TRBJ1-1, with 10 positions matching TRBD1. The CDR3 spans 14 residues. The germline CDR1 and CDR2 sequences are WSHSY and SAAADI. V shed 4 bases, J shed 7 bases, and the junction held 6 bases outside the gene matches. CDR3 amino acids: CASSGRQGAGEAFF. CDR3 nucleotides: TGCGCCAGCAGTGGTCGACAGGGGGCCGGTGAAGCTTTCTTT.

This clone was seen a single time. J is TRBJ2-6 and V is TRBV7-3, with 7 positions matching TRBD1. The germline CDR1 and CDR2 sequences are SGHTA and FQGTGA. V lost 1 base to trimming and J lost 2 bases; unmatched junction nucleotides: 11. This CDR3 is 19 amino acids long. In nucleotides, the CDR3 is TGTGCCAGCAGCTTAAGGGGTACAGGGGCGGGCGCTGGGGCCAACGTCCTGACTTTC. Translating it yields CASSLRGTGAGAGANVLTF.

The J gene is TRBJ2-5, the V gene TRBV27; TRBD2 matches 15 bases. Germline V gene data show CDR1 as MNHEY and CDR2 as SMNVEV (reference sequence). The CDR3 is made up of 18 amino acids. V was clipped by 5 bases and J by 5 bases; unmatched bases: 12. CDR3 coding DNA: TGTGCCAGCAGTGGGACTAGCGGGAGGCCCGCCCGCGGTGAGACCCAGTACTTC. Translated, it gives CASSGTSGRPARGETQYF.

The chain combines TRBV7-9 with TRBJ2-1; D remains ambiguous. Trimming took 5 bases from V and 8 from J, leaving 16 bases between them. The germline CDR1 and CDR2 sequences are SEHNR and FQNEAQ (reference sequence). The CDR3 sequence is 14 residues long. The CDR3 reads CASSPNPARDEQFF. CDR3 bases: TGTGCCAGCAGCCCGAATCCAGCCCGGGATGAGCAGTTCTTC.

This clone was counted a few times. The chain recombines TRBV30 with TRBJ2-7, with 9 nucleotides matching TRBD2. The V segment lost 1 base and the J segment 2 bases; nucleotides outside the gene matches: 3. Germline V gene data show CDR1 as GTSNPN and CDR2 as SVGIG (reference sequence). The CDR3 has 14 residues. The CDR3 coding sequence is TGTGCCTGGAGTGGGGGACTAGCTACCTACGAGCAGTACTTC. Residues: CAWSGGLATYEQYF. Full variable domain (outside the CDR3, taken from reference TRBV30 and TRBJ2-7): SQTIHQWPATLVQPVGSPLSLECTVEGTSNPNLYWYRQAAGRGLQLLFYSVGIGQISSEVPQNLSASRPQDRQFILSSKKLLLSDSGFYLCAWSGGLATYEQYFGPGTRLTVT.

This clone has just one count. CDR3 in amino acids: CASSGGQGYGSPLHF. CDR3 sequence (DNA): TGTGCCAGCAGTGGGGGACAGGGATACGGGTCACCCCTCCACTTT. This chain links TRBV28 with TRBJ1-6; 9 positions agree with TRBD1. Germline V gene sequence: CDR1 MDHEN, CDR2 SYDVKM. The CDR3 runs 15 residues. The V gene end was trimmed by 5 bases and the J gene end by 10 bases; junction bases not matched to a gene: 9.

This chain connects TRBV5-8 to TRBJ2-3; 9 bases line up with TRBD1. The CDR3 extends over 13 amino acids. The junction had 2 bases not matched to a gene; V was cut back by 5 bases and J by 4 bases. In germline, CDR1 is SGHTS, CDR2 YDEGEE. Here the CDR3 DNA reads TGTGCCAGCAGATACAGGGGGCCAGATACGCAGTATTTT. Translated: CASRYRGPDTQYF.

This chain links TRBV12-3 or TRBV12-4 with TRBJ2-5; a weak D match, TRBD2 (6 bases). The ends were cut back, 1 base at V and 4 bases at J, with 7 bases in the middle. CDR3 size: 13 residues. The CDR3 is CASSLGGVETQYF. DNA for the CDR3: TGTGCCAGCAGTTTAGGGGGGGTAGAGACCCAGTACTTC.

The chain uses TRBV15 and TRBJ2-3, with D perhaps TRBD2 (6 bases). CDR1 and CDR2 (germline): LNHNV, YYDKDF (reference sequence). The CDR3 totals 16 residues. Trimming left V 4 bases short and J 1 base short, with 15 bases between. CDR3 sequence reads: CATSKSGWGGTDTQYF. CDR3 coding DNA: TGTGCCACCAGCAAGAGTGGGTGGGGGGGCACAGATACGCAGTATTTT. The complete variable domain, with remaining parts taken from reference TRBV15 and TRBJ2-3, reads DAMVIQNPRYQVTQFGKPVTLSCSQTLNHNVMYWYQQKSSQAPKLLFHYYDKDFNNEADTPDNFQSRRPNTSFCFLDIRSPGLGDTAMYLCATSKSGWGGTDTQYFGPGTRLTVL.

The chain is built from TRBV7-2 and TRBJ2-1; 7 bases match TRBD2. The CDR3 consists of 14 residues. Germline-derived CDR1 and CDR2 are SGHTA and FQGNSA. Trimming removed 1 base from V and 8 bases from J; junction bases left unmatched: 5. CDR3 DNA sequence: TGTGCCAGCAGCTTAGATGGACTAGTCTATGAGCAGTTCTTC. This gives the protein CASSLDGLVYEQFF.

This rearrangement joins TRBV5-1 to TRBJ2-3, with 9 bases identical to TRBD1. Losses at the gene ends were 7 bases for V and 3 bases for J; bases not matched to a gene: 3. From germline, CDR1 is SGHRS and CDR2 YFSETQ. There are 13 residues in the CDR3. The CDR3 spells CASGTGSTDTQYF. The CDR3 DNA is TGCGCCAGCGGGACAGGGTCGACAGATACGCAGTATTTT.